Listed below are T cell receptor beta chains from one sample, sequenced in a study of blood T cell repertoires in COVID-19. The assay was immunoSEQ multiplex PCR, and TCRdb's table has in-frame clones only and misses some. The sample shows around 80,000 clones, around 88% of them seen only once. The sample consisted of peripheral blood. All receptors derive from a woman aged 80 or over with acute or convalescent COVID-19. The CDR3 runs from the conserved cysteine through the conserved F or W. The D gene is left open where the match is weak. Not all rows give a size; the values are once, few, many and, for expanded clones, a class.

V gene	clone size	D gene	J gene	CDR3 protein	CDR3 DNA
TRBV19	.	TRBD1	TRBJ1-5	CASSDRGQGQPQHF	TGTGCCAGTAGCGACAGGGGGCAGGGTCAGCCCCAGCATTTT
TRBV4-2	.	.	TRBJ1-4	CASSQDLAEKLFF	TGTGCCAGCAGCCAAGATCTAGCCGAAAAACTGTTTTTT
TRBV11-2	.	TRBD2	TRBJ2-2	CASSSRLAGAGGELFF	TGTGCCAGCAGCTCAAGGCTAGCGGGGGCGGGCGGGGAGCTGTTTTTT
TRBV19	.	.	TRBJ1-1	CASTWRLSNTEAFF	TGTGCCAGTACTTGGCGGCTATCGAACACTGAAGCTTTCTTT
TRBV5-1	.	.	TRBJ2-1	CASSLPGNEQFF	TGCGCCAGCAGCTTGCCGGGAAATGAGCAGTTCTTC
TRBV5-6	.	TRBD2	TRBJ2-5	CASSLGTRAETQYF	TGTGCCAGCAGCTTGGGGACTAGAGCCGAGACCCAGTACTTC
TRBV20-1	once	.	TRBJ2-7	CSASYRQRSYEQYF	TGCAGTGCTAGTTATCGACAGAGGTCCTACGAGCAGTACTTC
TRBV7-8	few	.	TRBJ1-1	CASSLRQDTEAFF	TGTGCCAGCAGCCTACGACAGGACACTGAAGCTTTCTTT
TRBV6-5	.	.	TRBJ1-5	CASSSRGEQPQHF	TGTGCCAGCAGTTCCCGGGGGGAACAGCCCCAGCATTTT
TRBV4-3	.	.	TRBJ2-3	CASSQGVGLTDTQYF	TGCGCCAGCAGCCAAGGCGTAGGACTGACAGATACGCAGTATTTT
TRBV12-5	.	.	TRBJ2-1	CASALGGLTYNEQFF	TGTGCTAGTGCCCTGGGGGGGCTAACCTACAATGAGCAGTTCTTC
TRBV3-1/TRBV3-2	.	TRBD1	TRBJ2-7	CASSPRSTGGDEQYF	TGTGCCAGCAGCCCTAGATCGACAGGGGGGGACGAGCAGTACTTC
TRBV6-1	.	.	TRBJ1-1	CASSEETATEAFF	TGTGCCAGCAGTGAAGAGACAGCCACTGAAGCTTTCTTT
TRBV30	.	.	TRBJ2-2	CAWSENGGLNTGELFF	TGTGCCTGGAGTGAGAACGGTGGACTCAACACCGGGGAGCTGTTTTTT
TRBV5-6	.	.	TRBJ2-7	CASSERTVRYEQYF	TGTGCCAGCAGCGAACGGACAGTTAGATACGAGCAGTACTTC
TRBV5-8	.	TRBD1	TRBJ2-5	CASSPGQGQETQYF	TGTGCCAGCAGCCCAGGACAGGGCCAAGAGACCCAGTACTTC
TRBV15	.	.	TRBJ2-1	CATRWGKNPYNEQFF	TGTGCCACCCGATGGGGCAAAAATCCCTACAATGAGCAGTTCTTC
TRBV6-2/TRBV6-3	.	.	TRBJ1-5	CASSYSKVDRWTSNQPQHF	TGTGCCAGCAGTTACTCGAAAGTAGACAGGTGGACTAGCAATCAGCCCCAGCATTTT
TRBV4-2	.	.	TRBJ2-7	CASSQVTGEQYF	TGTGCCAGCAGCCAAGTGACGGGAGAGCAGTACTTC
TRBV7-6	once	TRBD1	TRBJ2-7	CASSLDRGAGYEQYF	TGTGCCAGCAGCTTAGACAGGGGCGCCGGCTACGAGCAGTACTTC
TRBV11-2	once	.	TRBJ2-2	CASSPRTANTGELFF	TGTGCCAGCAGCCCCCGGACAGCGAACACCGGGGAGCTGTTTTTT
TRBV7-2	.	TRBD1	TRBJ2-5	CASSHRTGVETQYF	TGTGCCAGCAGCCATAGGACAGGGGTAGAGACCCAGTACTTC
TRBV5-1	.	.	TRBJ2-2	CASSLGGTASGELFF	TGCGCCAGCAGCTTGGGCGGGACAGCCTCCGGGGAGCTGTTTTTT
TRBV29-1	.	.	TRBJ2-1	CSVSEGSNEQFF	TGCAGCGTTTCGGAGGGGTCCAATGAGCAGTTCTTC
TRBV6-4	.	.	TRBJ2-7	CASKPQIGEQYF	TGTGCCAGCAAACCTCAGATTGGCGAGCAGTACTTC
TRBV5-1	.	.	TRBJ2-2	CASSLDGGNTGELFF	TGCGCCAGCAGCTTGGATGGGGGCAACACCGGGGAGCTGTTTTTT
TRBV6-2/TRBV6-3	.	TRBD1	TRBJ1-5	CASSSRTGVNQPQHF	TGTGCCAGCAGTTCACGGACAGGGGTCAATCAGCCCCAGCATTTT
TRBV7-7	.	TRBD1	TRBJ2-5	CASSTDRGQETQYF	TGTGCTAGCAGCACGGACAGGGGGCAAGAGACCCAGTACTTC
TRBV10-2	.	TRBD1	TRBJ2-5	CASSQADRGPRETQYF	TGCGCCAGCAGTCAAGCCGACAGGGGGCCCCGGGAGACCCAGTACTTC
TRBV5-6	.	TRBD1	TRBJ2-7	CASRPGTGVGEQYF	TGTGCCAGCAGACCCGGGACAGGGGTTGGGGAGCAGTACTTC
TRBV9	.	TRBD1	TRBJ1-1	CASSVGTGGANTEAFF	TGTGCCAGCAGCGTAGGGACAGGGGGCGCTAACACTGAAGCTTTCTTT
TRBV19	once	.	TRBJ2-3	CASKEGGTDTQYF	TGTGCCAGTAAAGAGGGGGGCACAGATACGCAGTATTTT
TRBV6-5	.	.	TRBJ1-2	CASAMGLSYGYTF	TGTGCCTCAGCGATGGGACTTTCCTATGGCTACACCTTC
TRBV2	.	TRBD1	TRBJ2-5	CASSEDRGYQETQYF	TGTGCCAGCAGTGAAGACAGGGGGTACCAAGAGACCCAGTACTTC
TRBV19	.	TRBD1	TRBJ2-7	CASSPSQGVYEQYF	TGTGCCAGTAGCCCTTCGCAGGGGGTCTACGAGCAGTACTTC
TRBV6-5	.	.	TRBJ2-1	CASSDRIGDNEQFF	TGTGCCAGCAGCGACAGGATCGGTGACAATGAGCAGTTCTTC
TRBV6-6	.	TRBD1	TRBJ1-2	CASSLTGDGGYTF	TGTGCCAGCAGTCTGACAGGGGACGGTGGCTACACCTTC
TRBV12-3/TRBV12-4	few	.	TRBJ2-3	CASSLGGTYTQYF	TGTGCCAGCAGTCTTGGCGGTACATATACGCAGTATTTT
TRBV11-1	.	TRBD2	TRBJ2-5	CASSKLAGGLGETQYF	TGTGCCAGCAGCAAACTAGCGGGAGGGCTCGGAGAGACCCAGTACTTC
TRBV5-1	.	.	TRBJ2-3	CASSEEDRTTDTQYF	TGCGCCAGCAGCGAAGAGGACAGAACGACAGATACGCAGTATTTT
TRBV6-5	.	.	TRBJ1-1	CASSSSTRSTEAFF	TGTGCCAGCAGTTCCTCGACTCGGTCCACTGAAGCTTTCTTT
TRBV6-6	.	TRBD1	TRBJ2-1	CASSYSSPGGNEQFF	TGTGCCAGCAGTTACTCGTCCCCAGGGGGCAATGAGCAGTTCTTC
TRBV9	.	.	TRBJ2-5	CASAGGTGPQETQYF	TGTGCCAGCGCGGGAGGGACAGGACCCCAAGAGACCCAGTACTTC
TRBV19	.	.	TRBJ1-1	CASSSGGSTEAFF	TGTGCCAGTAGTTCCGGGGGATCCACTGAAGCTTTCTTT
TRBV6-2/TRBV6-3	.	TRBD1	TRBJ1-5	CASSNVGQGGQPQHF	TGTGCCAGCAGTAACGTTGGACAGGGAGGACAGCCCCAGCATTTT
TRBV6-5	.	.	TRBJ1-1	CASRTSNTEAFF	TGTGCCAGCAGGACATCGAACACTGAAGCTTTCTTT
TRBV4-2	.	TRBD2	TRBJ2-7	CASSQEPSGGSYEQYF	TGTGCCAGCAGCCAAGAACCTAGCGGAGGTTCCTACGAGCAGTACTTC
TRBV23-1	.	TRBD2	TRBJ2-7	CASSLLFGLAGDGYEQYF	TGCGCCAGCAGTCTCCTTTTTGGACTAGCGGGAGATGGCTACGAGCAGTACTTC
TRBV9	.	TRBD1	TRBJ2-5	CASSAWGQGGQETQYF	TGTGCCAGCAGCGCATGGGGACAGGGAGGTCAAGAGACCCAGTACTTC
TRBV30	few	.	TRBJ2-1	CAWSRSGDEFF	TGTGCCTGGAGTAGGTCGGGAGACGAGTTCTTC
TRBV7-8	.	TRBD1	TRBJ1-5	CASSFGTGNQPQHF	TGTGCCAGCAGCTTCGGGACAGGGAATCAGCCCCAGCATTTT
TRBV14	.	TRBD2	TRBJ2-1	CASSPGVVAGREQFF	TGTGCCAGCAGCCCGGGCGTGGTAGCGGGAAGAGAGCAGTTCTTC
TRBV5-1	.	.	TRBJ2-1	CASGTLSYNEQFF	TGCGCCAGCGGGACTCTCTCCTACAATGAGCAGTTCTTC
TRBV19	.	.	TRBJ1-2	CASRIATRAGSANYGYTF	TGTGCCAGTAGAATCGCGACCAGGGCAGGATCTGCTAACTATGGCTACACCTTC
TRBV7-9	.	.	TRBJ1-6	CASTQGGENSPLHF	TGTGCCAGTACTCAGGGTGGAGAGAATTCACCCCTCCACTTT
TRBV11-2	once	TRBD1	TRBJ1-5	CASSRDRGDQPQHF	TGTGCCAGCAGCAGGGACAGGGGTGATCAGCCCCAGCATTTT
TRBV10-3	.	.	TRBJ1-1	CAISEARGTEAFF	TGTGCCATCAGTGAGGCACGAGGCACTGAAGCTTTCTTT